The clone carrying this T cell receptor beta chain was counted once. Its antigen remains unknown. The same CDR3 also results from other DNA sequences found in this sample. Losses at the gene ends were 3 bases for V and 2 bases for J; bases not matched to a gene: 4. In germline, CDR1 is SGDLS, CDR2 YYNGEE. The CDR3 covers 15 residues. The protocol was immunoSEQ multiplex PCR, while the TCRdb copy is restricted to in-frame clones and leaves out a portion. The top ten hold around 1.4% of the sample, which has about 960,000 clones, more than 75% seen once. These data belong to a study of shared clonotypes between healthy human individuals. In the study overall: Per-donor plates numbered three CD4 naive, three CD4 memory, two CD8 naive and one CD8 memory. Study-wide results and caveats: The four-donor shared clonotypes exceeded non-shared clonotypes in generation probability, with non-shared ones scoring lower.

The chain is built from TRBV9 and TRBJ1-4, with TRBD1 matching 7 bases. Sequencing input: memory CD4+ T cells sorted from blood. Subset noted: CD45RA-negative fraction. The TCR comes from a man between 18 and 29 years old in good health. The CDR3: CASSAQGGTNEKLFF. DNA of the CDR3: TGTGCCAGCAGCGCCCAGGGGGGGACTAATGAAAAACTGTTTTTT.